This T cell receptor beta chain was identified during a study of tumor-infiltrating lymphocytes in localized non-small cell lung cancer. Study in general: Some samples were collected after neoadjuvant chemotherapy; smokers, never-smokers and several histologies were included. The study's findings and limits: Immunotypes IM1 and IM2 had similar TCR-derived T-cell fractions. Compared with uninvolved lung, tumors showed higher T cell infiltration by TCRbeta sequencing.

Data came from immunoSEQ multiplex PCR; TCRdb stores just in-frame clones and leaves some out. The sample records some 15,000 clones, about three quarters being singletons. About this clone itself: What it recognizes is unknown.

Germline CDR1 and CDR2: LNHNV and YYDKDF (reference sequence). V was clipped by 1 base and J by 6 bases, with 13 bases between them. This CDR3 region has 15 residues. The chain employs TRBV15 and TRBJ2-4, with D tentatively TRBD2 (6 bases). The clonotype was recovered from a human donor with non-small cell lung cancer. Material: lung tumor tissue. The CDR3 sequence: CATSRGQTEGNIQYF. The CDR3 DNA sequence: TGTGCCACCAGCAGAGGGCAAACGGAGGGAAACATTCAGTACTTC.